This T cell receptor beta chain is drawn from a study of blood T cell repertoires in COVID-19. The data were produced by immunoSEQ multiplex PCR, yet TCRdb's version contains in-frame clones alone and is incomplete. Of under 200,000 clones in the sample, roughly 90% were seen once. Losses at the gene ends were 3 bases for V and 2 bases for J; bases not matched to a gene: 16. The CDR3 length is 19 residues. The germline CDR1 and CDR2 sequences are LGHDT and YNNKEL (reference sequence). This sequence originates from a man aged 50 to 60 with acute or convalescent COVID-19. The chain joins TRBV3-1 (or the pseudogene TRBV3-2) to TRBJ2-5; 9 bases fit TRBD2. The material sequenced was peripheral blood. The CDR3 DNA reads TGTGCCAGCAGCCATTCTCTTAAGGGCCTAGCGGGGATACAAGAGACCCAGTACTTC. Translating gives CASSHSLKGLAGIQETQYF.